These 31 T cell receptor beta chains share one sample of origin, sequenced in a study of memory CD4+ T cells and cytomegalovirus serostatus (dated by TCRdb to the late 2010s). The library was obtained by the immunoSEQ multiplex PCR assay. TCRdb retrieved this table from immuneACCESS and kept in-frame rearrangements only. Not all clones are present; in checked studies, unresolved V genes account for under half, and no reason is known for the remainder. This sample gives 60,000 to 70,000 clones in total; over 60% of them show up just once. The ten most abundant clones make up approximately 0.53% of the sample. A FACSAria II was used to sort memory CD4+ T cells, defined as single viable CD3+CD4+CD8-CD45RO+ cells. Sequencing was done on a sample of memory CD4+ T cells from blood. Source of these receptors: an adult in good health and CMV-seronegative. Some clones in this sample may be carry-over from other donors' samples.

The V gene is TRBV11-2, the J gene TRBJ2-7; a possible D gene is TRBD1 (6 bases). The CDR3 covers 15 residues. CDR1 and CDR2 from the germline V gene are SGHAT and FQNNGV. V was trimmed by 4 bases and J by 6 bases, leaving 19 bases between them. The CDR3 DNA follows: TGTGCCAGCAGCTCGACCCGATTACAGGGTGGCGAGCAGTACTTC. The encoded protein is CASSSTRLQGGEQYF.

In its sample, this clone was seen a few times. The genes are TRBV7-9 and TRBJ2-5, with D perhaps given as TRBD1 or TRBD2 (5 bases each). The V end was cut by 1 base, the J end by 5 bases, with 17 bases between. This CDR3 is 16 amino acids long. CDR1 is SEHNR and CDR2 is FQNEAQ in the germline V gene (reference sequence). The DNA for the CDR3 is TGTGCCAGCAGCTTAGGAGATAGGGGAGTGCGGGAGACCCAGTACTTC. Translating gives CASSLGDRGVRETQYF.

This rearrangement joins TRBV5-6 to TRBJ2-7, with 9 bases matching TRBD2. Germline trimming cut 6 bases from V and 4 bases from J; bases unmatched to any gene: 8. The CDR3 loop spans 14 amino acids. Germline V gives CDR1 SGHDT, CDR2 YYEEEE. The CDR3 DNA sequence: TGTGCCAGCACCATAGGACTAGCGACATACGAGCAGTACTTC. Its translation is CASTIGLATYEQYF.

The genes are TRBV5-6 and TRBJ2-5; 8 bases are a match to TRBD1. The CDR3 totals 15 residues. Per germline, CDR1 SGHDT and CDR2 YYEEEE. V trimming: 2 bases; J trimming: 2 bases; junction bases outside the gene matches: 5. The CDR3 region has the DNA TGTGCCAGCAGCTTCCTCGGGACAGGTCAAGAGACCCAGTACTTC. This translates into CASSFLGTGQETQYF.

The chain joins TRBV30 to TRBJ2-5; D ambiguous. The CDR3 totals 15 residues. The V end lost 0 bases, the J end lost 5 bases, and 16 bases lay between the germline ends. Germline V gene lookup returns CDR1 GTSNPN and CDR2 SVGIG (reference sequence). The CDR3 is CAWSVGFGLYETQYF. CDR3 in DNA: TGTGCCTGGAGTGTTGGGTTCGGTCTGTATGAGACCCAGTACTTC.

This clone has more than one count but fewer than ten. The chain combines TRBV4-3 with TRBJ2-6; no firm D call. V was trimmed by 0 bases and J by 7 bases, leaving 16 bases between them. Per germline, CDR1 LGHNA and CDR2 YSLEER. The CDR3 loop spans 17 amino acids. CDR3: CASSQDVWYNRANVLTF. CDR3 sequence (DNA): TGCGCCAGCAGCCAAGACGTTTGGTACAACCGAGCCAACGTCCTGACTTTC.

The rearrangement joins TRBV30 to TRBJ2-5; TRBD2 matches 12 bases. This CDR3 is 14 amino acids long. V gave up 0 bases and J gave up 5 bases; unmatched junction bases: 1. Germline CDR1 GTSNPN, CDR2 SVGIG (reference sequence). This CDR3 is CAWSVLAGGETQYF. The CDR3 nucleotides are TGTGCCTGGAGTGTTCTAGCGGGGGGGGAGACCCAGTACTTC.

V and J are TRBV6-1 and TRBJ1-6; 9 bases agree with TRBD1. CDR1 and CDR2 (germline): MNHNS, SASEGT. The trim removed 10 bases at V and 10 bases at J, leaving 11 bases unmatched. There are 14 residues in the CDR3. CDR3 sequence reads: CATQTGQGKSPLHF. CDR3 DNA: TGTGCCACCCAAACCGGACAGGGGAAATCACCCCTCCACTTT.

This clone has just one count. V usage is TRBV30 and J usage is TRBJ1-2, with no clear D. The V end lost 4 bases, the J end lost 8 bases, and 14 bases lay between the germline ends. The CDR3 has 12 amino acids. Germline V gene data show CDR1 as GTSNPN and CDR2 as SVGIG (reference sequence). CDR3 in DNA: TGTGCCTGGACCCTCTACCGGGAGGGCTACACCTTC. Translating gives CAWTLYREGYTF.

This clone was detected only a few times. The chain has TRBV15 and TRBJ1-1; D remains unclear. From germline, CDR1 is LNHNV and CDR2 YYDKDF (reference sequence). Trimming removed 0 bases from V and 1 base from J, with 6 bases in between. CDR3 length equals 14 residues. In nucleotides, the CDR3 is TGTGCCACCAGCAGAGATGAAAGGAACACTGAAGCTTTCTTT. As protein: CATSRDERNTEAFF.

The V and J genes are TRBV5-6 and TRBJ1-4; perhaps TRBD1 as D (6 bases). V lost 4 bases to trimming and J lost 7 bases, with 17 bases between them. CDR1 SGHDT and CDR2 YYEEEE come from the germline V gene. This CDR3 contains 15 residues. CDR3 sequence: CASSQGTAVREKLFF. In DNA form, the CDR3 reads TGTGCCAGCAGCCAGGGGACCGCCGTGCGTGAAAAACTGTTTTTT.

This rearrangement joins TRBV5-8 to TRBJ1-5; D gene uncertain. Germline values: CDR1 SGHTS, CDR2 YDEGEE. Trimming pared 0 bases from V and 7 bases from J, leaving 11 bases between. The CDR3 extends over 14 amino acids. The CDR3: CASSLDRAAQPQHF. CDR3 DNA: TGTGCCAGCAGCTTGGATCGGGCCGCGCAGCCCCAGCATTTT.

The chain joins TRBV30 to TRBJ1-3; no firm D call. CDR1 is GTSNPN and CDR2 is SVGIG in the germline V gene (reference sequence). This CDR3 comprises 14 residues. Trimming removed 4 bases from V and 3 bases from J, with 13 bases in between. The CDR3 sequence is CAWTPLLGGNTIYF. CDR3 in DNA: TGTGCCTGGACCCCTCTTTTAGGTGGAAACACCATATATTTT.

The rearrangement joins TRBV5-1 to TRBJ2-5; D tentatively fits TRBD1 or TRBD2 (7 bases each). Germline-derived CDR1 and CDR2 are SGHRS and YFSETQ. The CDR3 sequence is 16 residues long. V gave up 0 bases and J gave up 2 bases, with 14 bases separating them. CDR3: CASSLGPGGGQETQYF. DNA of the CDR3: TGCGCCAGCAGCTTGGGTCCAGGGGGAGGGCAAGAGACCCAGTACTTC.

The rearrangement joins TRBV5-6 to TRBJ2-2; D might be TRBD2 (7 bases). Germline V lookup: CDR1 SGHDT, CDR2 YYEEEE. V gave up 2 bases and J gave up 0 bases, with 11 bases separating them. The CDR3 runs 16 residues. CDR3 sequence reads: CASSFGGGANTGELFF. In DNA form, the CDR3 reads TGTGCCAGCAGCTTTGGGGGGGGCGCGAACACCGGGGAGCTGTTTTTT.

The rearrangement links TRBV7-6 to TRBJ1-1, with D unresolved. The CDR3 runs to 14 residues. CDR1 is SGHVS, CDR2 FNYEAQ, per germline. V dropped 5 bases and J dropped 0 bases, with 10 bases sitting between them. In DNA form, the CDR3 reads TGTGCCAGCAGCCCCAGAGGGATGAACACTGAAGCTTTCTTT. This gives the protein CASSPRGMNTEAFF.

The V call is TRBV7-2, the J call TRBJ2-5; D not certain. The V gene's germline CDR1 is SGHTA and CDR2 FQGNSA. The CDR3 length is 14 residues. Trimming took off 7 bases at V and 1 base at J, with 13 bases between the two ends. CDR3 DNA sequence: TGTGCCAGCACCCCATCCAACCCCCAAGAGACCCAGTACTTC. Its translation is CASTPSNPQETQYF.

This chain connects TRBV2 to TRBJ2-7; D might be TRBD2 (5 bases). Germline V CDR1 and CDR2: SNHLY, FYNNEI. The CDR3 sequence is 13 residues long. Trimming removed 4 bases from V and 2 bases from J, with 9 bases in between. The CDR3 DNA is TGTGCCAGCAGTGCCCGGGGAACCTACGAGCAGTACTTC. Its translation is CASSARGTYEQYF.

This CDR3 reads CASTAGFGSGYTF. The CDR3 DNA reads as TGTGCCAGCACTGCAGGGTTCGGATCTGGCTACACCTTC. J is TRBJ1-2 and V is TRBV6-4, with TRBD1 as a possible D gene (5 bases). The CDR3 length is 13 residues. The V gene lost 7 bases and the J gene lost 7 bases, with 16 bases spanning the gap. Per the germline V gene, CDR1 is MRHNA and CDR2 is SNTAGT.

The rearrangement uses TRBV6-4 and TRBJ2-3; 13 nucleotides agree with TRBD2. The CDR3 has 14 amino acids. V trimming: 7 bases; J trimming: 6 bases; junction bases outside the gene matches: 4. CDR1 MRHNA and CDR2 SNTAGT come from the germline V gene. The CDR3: CASKTSGGADTQYF. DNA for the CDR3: TGTGCCAGCAAAACTAGCGGGGGGGCCGATACGCAGTATTTT.

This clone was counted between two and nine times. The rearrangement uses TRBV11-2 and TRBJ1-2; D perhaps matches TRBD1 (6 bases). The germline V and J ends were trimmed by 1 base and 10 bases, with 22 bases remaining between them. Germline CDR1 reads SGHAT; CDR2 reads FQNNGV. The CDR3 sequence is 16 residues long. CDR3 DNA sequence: TGTGCCAGCAGCTTAGTCAGCGGCAGGGGCCAGCCCTACTACACCTTC. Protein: CASSLVSGRGQPYYTF.

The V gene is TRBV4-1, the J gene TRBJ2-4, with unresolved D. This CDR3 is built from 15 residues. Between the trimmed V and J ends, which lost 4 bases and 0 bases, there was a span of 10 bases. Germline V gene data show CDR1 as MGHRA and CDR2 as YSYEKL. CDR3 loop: CASSPGLLAKNIQYF. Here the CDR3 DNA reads TGCGCCAGCAGCCCGGGCCTTTTAGCCAAAAACATTCAGTACTTC.

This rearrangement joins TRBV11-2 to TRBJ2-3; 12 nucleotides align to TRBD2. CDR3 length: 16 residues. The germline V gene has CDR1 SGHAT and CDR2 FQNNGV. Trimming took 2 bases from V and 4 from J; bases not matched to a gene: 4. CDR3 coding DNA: TGTGCCAGCAGCTTATTACTAGCGGGGGGTTCAGATACGCAGTATTTT. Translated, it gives CASSLLLAGGSDTQYF.

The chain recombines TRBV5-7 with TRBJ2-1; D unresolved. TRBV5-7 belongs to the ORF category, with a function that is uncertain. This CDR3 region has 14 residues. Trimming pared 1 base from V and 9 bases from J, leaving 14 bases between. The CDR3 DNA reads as TGTGCCAGCAGCTTGTGGGGATGTAGCAGTGAGCAGTTCTTC. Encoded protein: CASSLWGCSSEQFF.

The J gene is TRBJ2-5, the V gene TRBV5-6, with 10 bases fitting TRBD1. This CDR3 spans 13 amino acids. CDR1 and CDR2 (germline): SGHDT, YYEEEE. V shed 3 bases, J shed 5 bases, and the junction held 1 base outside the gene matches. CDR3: CASSWDRGETQYF. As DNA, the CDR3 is TGTGCCAGCAGCTGGGACAGGGGTGAGACCCAGTACTTC.

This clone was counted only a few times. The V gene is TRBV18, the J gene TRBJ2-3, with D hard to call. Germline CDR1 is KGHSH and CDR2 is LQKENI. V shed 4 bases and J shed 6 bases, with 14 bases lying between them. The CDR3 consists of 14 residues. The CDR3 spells CASSLRPAVDTQYF. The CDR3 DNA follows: TGTGCCAGCTCACTCCGTCCAGCAGTCGATACGCAGTATTTT.

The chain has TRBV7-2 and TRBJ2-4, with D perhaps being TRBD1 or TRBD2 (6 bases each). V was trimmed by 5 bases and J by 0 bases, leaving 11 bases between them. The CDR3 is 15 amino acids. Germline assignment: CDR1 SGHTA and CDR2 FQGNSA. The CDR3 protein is CASSAEGGAKNIQYF. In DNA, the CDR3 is TGTGCCAGCAGCGCAGAGGGGGGAGCCAAAAACATTCAGTACTTC.

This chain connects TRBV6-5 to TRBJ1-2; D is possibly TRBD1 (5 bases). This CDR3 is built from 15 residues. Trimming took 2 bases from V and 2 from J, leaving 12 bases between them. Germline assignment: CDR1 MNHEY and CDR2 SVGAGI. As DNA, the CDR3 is TGTGCCAGCAGTTACCAATTGACAGAAAACTATGGCTACACCTTC. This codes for CASSYQLTENYGYTF.

The CDR3 is CASPPYGGSYEQYF. The CDR3 DNA reads TGTGCCAGCCCGCCGTATGGGGGGTCCTACGAGCAGTACTTC. The chain combines TRBV9 with TRBJ2-7, with D possibly being TRBD2 (6 bases). Trimming cost V 7 bases and J 1 base, with 15 bases left between them. Germline-derived CDR1 and CDR2 are SGDLS and YYNGEE. There are 14 residues in the CDR3.

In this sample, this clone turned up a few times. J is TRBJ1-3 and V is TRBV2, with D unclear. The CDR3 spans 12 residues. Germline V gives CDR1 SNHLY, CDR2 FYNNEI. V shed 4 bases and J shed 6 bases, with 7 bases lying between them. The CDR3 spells CASSVKENTIYF. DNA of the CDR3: TGTGCCAGCAGTGTTAAAGAAAACACCATATATTTT.

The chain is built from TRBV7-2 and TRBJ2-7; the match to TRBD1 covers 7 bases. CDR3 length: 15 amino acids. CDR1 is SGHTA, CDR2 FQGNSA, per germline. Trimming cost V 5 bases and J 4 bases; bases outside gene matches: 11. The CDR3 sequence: CASSAFATGIYEQYF. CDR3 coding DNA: TGTGCCAGCAGCGCCTTCGCGACAGGGATATACGAGCAGTACTTC.